This entry concerns a single T cell receptor beta chain. The record originates from a study of cytomegalovirus exposure and HLA in healthy donors. Primers: 60 Vbeta forward and 13 Jbeta reverse. TCRdb's copy holds only in-frame clones and misses some; the assay was immunoSEQ multiplex PCR. Of 150,000 to 200,000 clones listed, around 78% were seen once; the top ten hold about 0.69%. Germline V gene sequence: CDR1 SGHRS, CDR2 YFSETQ. Between the trimmed V and J ends, which lost 3 bases and 0 bases, there was a span of 16 bases. The CDR3 sequence is 17 residues long. The V gene is TRBV5-1, the J gene TRBJ2-4, with a weak D call TRBD1 (6 bases). The source of this sequence is a female donor in good health and CMV-seronegative. Input material: PBMCs. The CDR3: CASSYGQSGLAKNIQYF. CDR3 sequence (DNA): TGCGCCAGCAGCTACGGACAGTCGGGGCTAGCCAAAAACATTCAGTACTTC.